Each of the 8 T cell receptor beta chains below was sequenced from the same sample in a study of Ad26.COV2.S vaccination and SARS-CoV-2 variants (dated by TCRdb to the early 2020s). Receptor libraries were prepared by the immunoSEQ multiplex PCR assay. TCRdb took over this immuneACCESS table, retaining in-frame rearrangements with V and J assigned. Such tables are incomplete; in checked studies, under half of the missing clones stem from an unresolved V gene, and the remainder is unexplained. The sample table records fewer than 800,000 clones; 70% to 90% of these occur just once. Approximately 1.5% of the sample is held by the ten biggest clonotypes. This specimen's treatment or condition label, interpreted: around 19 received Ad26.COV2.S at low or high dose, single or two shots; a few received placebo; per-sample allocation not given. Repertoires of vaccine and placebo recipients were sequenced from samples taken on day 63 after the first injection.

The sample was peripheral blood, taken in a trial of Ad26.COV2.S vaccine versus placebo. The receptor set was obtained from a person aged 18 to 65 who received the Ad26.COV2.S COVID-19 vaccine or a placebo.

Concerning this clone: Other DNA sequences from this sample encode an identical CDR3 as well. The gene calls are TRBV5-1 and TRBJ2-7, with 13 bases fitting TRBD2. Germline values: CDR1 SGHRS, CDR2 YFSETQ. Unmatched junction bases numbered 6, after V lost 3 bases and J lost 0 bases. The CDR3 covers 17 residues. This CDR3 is CASSWTSGGPSSYEQYF. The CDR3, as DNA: TGCGCCAGCAGCTGGACTAGCGGGGGCCCCAGCTCCTACGAGCAGTACTTC.

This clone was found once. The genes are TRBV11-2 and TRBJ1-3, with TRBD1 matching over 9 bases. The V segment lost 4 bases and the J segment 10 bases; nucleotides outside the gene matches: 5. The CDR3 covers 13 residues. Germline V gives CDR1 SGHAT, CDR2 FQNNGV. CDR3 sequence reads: CASSYSGTGTIYF. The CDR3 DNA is TGTGCCAGCAGCTACTCCGGGACAGGGACCATATATTTT.

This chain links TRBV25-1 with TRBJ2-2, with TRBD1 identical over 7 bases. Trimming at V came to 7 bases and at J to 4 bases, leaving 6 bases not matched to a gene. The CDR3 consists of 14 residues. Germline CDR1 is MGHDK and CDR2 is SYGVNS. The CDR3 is CASKPGQFTGELFF. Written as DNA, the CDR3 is TGTGCCAGCAAGCCGGGACAGTTCACCGGGGAGCTGTTTTTT.

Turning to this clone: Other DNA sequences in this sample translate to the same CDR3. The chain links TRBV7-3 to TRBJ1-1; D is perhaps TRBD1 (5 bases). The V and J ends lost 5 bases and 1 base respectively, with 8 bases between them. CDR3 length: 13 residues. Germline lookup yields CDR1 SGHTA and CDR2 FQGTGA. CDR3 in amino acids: CASSLQGNTEAFF. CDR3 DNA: TGTGCCAGCAGCCTCCAGGGGAACACTGAAGCTTTCTTT.

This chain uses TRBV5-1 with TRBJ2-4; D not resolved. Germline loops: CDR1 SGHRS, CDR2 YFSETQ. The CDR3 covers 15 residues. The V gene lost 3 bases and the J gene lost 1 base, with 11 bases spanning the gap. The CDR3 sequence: CASSSGTVAKNIQYF. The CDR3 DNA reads TGCGCCAGCAGCTCGGGTACTGTTGCCAAAAACATTCAGTACTTC.

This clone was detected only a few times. The CDR3, as DNA: TGTGCCAGCTCACCTCCGGGACAGGGGGCAACAGATACGCAGTATTTT. Translated: CASSPPGQGATDTQYF. V gene TRBV18 combines with J gene TRBJ2-3, with TRBD1 matching over 12 bases. Trimming cost V 3 bases and J 3 bases; bases outside gene matches: 4. Germline V gives CDR1 KGHSH, CDR2 LQKENI. The CDR3 length is 16 residues.

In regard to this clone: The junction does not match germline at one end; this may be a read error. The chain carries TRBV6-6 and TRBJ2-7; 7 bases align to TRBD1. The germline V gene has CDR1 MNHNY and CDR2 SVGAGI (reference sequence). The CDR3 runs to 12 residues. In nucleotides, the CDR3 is TGTGCCAGCAGCTACCCGACAGGGCATAGGGACTTC. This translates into CASSYPTGHRDF.

The CDR3 sequence is CASGPGTGNLYGYTF. The DNA for the CDR3 is TGCGCCAGCGGACCCGGGACAGGGAACCTCTATGGCTACACCTTC. The V and J genes are TRBV5-1 and TRBJ1-2, with 9 bases matching TRBD1. Germline V CDR1 and CDR2: SGHRS, YFSETQ. The V and J ends lost 7 bases and 4 bases, in that order; junction bases with no gene match: 11. The CDR3 runs 15 residues.